These 17 T cell receptor beta chains originate from one sample sequenced in a study of blood T cell repertoires in COVID-19. Some clones are missing from TCRdb's copy, which holds only in-frame ones; the method was immunoSEQ multiplex PCR. Of about 490,000 clones listed, 70% to 90% were seen once; the top ten hold 3.2%. The sequenced sample consisted of peripheral blood. These receptors were taken from a human donor in a cohort sampled during active COVID-19.

Of note for this clone: It may be a read error: a sequence one base away is much more abundant. The sample holds other DNA sequences that translate to the same CDR3. This chain joins TRBV5-1 and TRBJ2-2, with 11 bases that match TRBD2. V lost 4 bases to trimming and J lost 6 bases; unmatched junction nucleotides: 2. Germline V CDR1 and CDR2: SGHRS, YFSETQ. The CDR3 totals 14 residues. The CDR3 DNA reads TGCGCCAGCAGCCCGGGACTAGCGGCCGGGGAGCTGTTTTTT. Residues: CASSPGLAAGELFF.

The chain has TRBV27 and TRBJ1-1; possibly TRBD1 for D (6 bases). The CDR3 contains 15 residues. Germline CDR1 reads MNHEY; CDR2 reads SMNVEV (reference sequence). V gave up 4 bases and J gave up 0 bases, with 12 bases separating them. CDR3 nucleotide sequence: TGTGCCAGCAGTTCTGGACAGATCATGAACACTGAAGCTTTCTTT. It specifies CASSSGQIMNTEAFF.

V gene TRBV19 combines with J gene TRBJ2-7; TRBD2 matches at 9 bases. The V gene end was trimmed by 8 bases and the J gene end by 3 bases; junction bases not matched to a gene: 8. CDR3 length: 14 residues. Germline assignment: CDR1 LNHDA and CDR2 SQIVND (reference sequence). As DNA, the CDR3 is TGTGCCAGTTCTCAAAGTAGCGGGAGCTACGAGCAGTACTTC. Its translation is CASSQSSGSYEQYF.

The genes are TRBV27 and TRBJ1-1; the D gene is possibly TRBD1 (5 bases). V gave up 6 bases and J gave up 4 bases, with 21 bases separating them. The CDR3 spans 16 residues. Germline V gives CDR1 MNHEY, CDR2 SMNVEV (reference sequence). The CDR3 here is CASRRYVAGGGTEAFF. The CDR3 DNA is TGTGCCAGCAGGCGTTACGTGGCTGGGGGGGGCACTGAAGCTTTCTTT.

DNA for the CDR3: TGTGCCAGCAGAGGGGACAGAAATTCGCTCTATGGCTACACCTTC. Protein sequence: CASRGDRNSLYGYTF. The chain employs TRBV2 and TRBJ1-2, with 7 bases fitting TRBD1. After removal of 6 bases from V and 4 bases from J, the junction contained 11 bases not matched to a gene. This CDR3 spans 15 amino acids. Germline V gene lookup returns CDR1 SNHLY and CDR2 FYNNEI.

The chain couples TRBV18 to TRBJ2-1; a weak D match, TRBD2 (5 bases). In germline, CDR1 is KGHSH, CDR2 LQKENI. The CDR3 loop spans 13 amino acids. V was clipped by 4 bases and J by 7 bases, with 11 bases between them. The CDR3 region is CASSHGNPNEQFF. Here the CDR3 DNA reads TGTGCCAGCTCACACGGGAACCCGAATGAGCAGTTCTTC.

The rearrangement uses TRBV1 and TRBJ2-7; TRBD2 was called by the table and not checked on the DNA. TRBV1 is listed as a pseudogene. The CDR3 spans 14 residues. The CDR3 reads CTSRLSGRGYEQYF. CDR3 nucleotides: TGCACCAGCAGACTTAGCGGGAGGGGCTACGAGCAGTACTTC.

The genes are TRBV29-1 and TRBJ1-1; the D is unclear. This CDR3 has 14 residues. Germline values: CDR1 SQVTM, CDR2 ANQGSEA. Trimming stripped 5 bases from V and 4 bases from J, with 17 bases between. The CDR3 sequence is CSVRRERVGTEAFF. CDR3 in DNA: TGCAGCGTTCGGAGGGAAAGAGTTGGCACTGAAGCTTTCTTT. The full variable domain, with the rest looked up from reference TRBV29-1 and TRBJ1-1, is SAVISQKPSRDICQRGTSLTIQCQVDSQVTMMFWYRQQPGQSLTLIATANQGSEATYESGFVIDKFPISRPNLTFSTLTVSNMSPEDSSIYLCSVRRERVGTEAFFGQGTRLTVV.

The rearrangement uses TRBV7-6 and TRBJ2-5; 8 nucleotides match TRBD2. CDR1 is SGHVS, CDR2 FNYEAQ, per germline. The CDR3 spans 18 residues. After removal of 6 bases from V and 5 bases from J, the junction contained 20 bases not matched to a gene. CDR3 coding DNA: TGTGCCAGCAGTCCGAGCGGGAGTGCCACCCTTGGATTGGAGACCCAGTACTTC. The encoded protein is CASSPSGSATLGLETQYF.

This sequence joins TRBV23-1 and TRBJ1-4; 7 bases line up with TRBD1. TRBV23-1 is flagged as an ORF with uncertain function. The V and J ends lost 3 bases and 8 bases, in that order; junction bases with no gene match: 18. The CDR3 consists of 18 residues. This CDR3 is CASSHPILTDRSSEKLFF. CDR3 sequence (DNA): TGCGCCAGCAGTCACCCGATACTTACGGACAGGTCAAGCGAAAAACTGTTTTTT.

The chain has TRBV24-1 and TRBJ2-1, with 8 bases aligning to TRBD2. V lost 3 bases, J lost 9 bases, and 9 bases stayed unmatched. The CDR3 runs 15 residues. CDR1 is KGHDR and CDR2 is SFDVKD in the germline V gene. The CDR3 bases are TGTGCCACCAGTGATCGTCAGCGGGAGACAGCTGAGCAGTTCTTC. This translates into CATSDRQRETAEQFF.

This clone appeared a single time. V and J are TRBV11-2 and TRBJ2-3; maybe TRBD1 (6 bases). V shed 3 bases and J shed 0 bases, with 13 bases lying between them. CDR3 size: 16 residues. Germline CDR1 is SGHAT and CDR2 is FQNNGV. The CDR3 loop is CASSFAGTMSTDTQYF. DNA of the CDR3: TGTGCCAGCAGCTTCGCCGGGACAATGAGCACAGATACGCAGTATTTT.

The CDR3 coding sequence is TGTGCCAGCAGTGAAGAGTTTCTAAGGGGTTTAAACTATGGCTACACCTTC. Translated: CASSEEFLRGLNYGYTF. The rearrangement uses TRBV2 and TRBJ1-2; possible D gene TRBD1, 5 bases. The germline V and J ends were trimmed by 1 base and 2 bases, with 17 bases remaining between them. CDR1 and CDR2 (germline): SNHLY, FYNNEI. This CDR3 contains 17 residues.

This chain connects TRBV30 to TRBJ1-2; TRBD1 might be the D (5 bases). The CDR3 covers 12 residues. Germline V CDR1 and CDR2: GTSNPN, SVGIG (reference sequence). V lost 4 bases and J lost 7, with 13 bases in between. The CDR3 reads CAWTLWGGGYTF. The CDR3 coding sequence is TGTGCCTGGACCCTGTGGGGCGGTGGCTACACCTTC.

The V gene is TRBV7-2, the J gene TRBJ2-7, with 13 bases matching TRBD2. CDR1 SGHTA and CDR2 FQGNSA come from the germline V gene. Trimming cost V 10 bases and J 6 bases; bases outside gene matches: 9. The CDR3 is 14 amino acids. The CDR3 coding sequence is TGTGCCACGTCCCGACTAGCGGGGGGCTTCGAGCAGTACTTC. As protein: CATSRLAGGFEQYF.

The chain joins TRBV7-9 to TRBJ2-1; 7 nucleotides match TRBD2. V lost 2 bases to trimming and J lost 0 bases; unmatched junction nucleotides: 10. Germline V gives CDR1 SEHNR, CDR2 FQNEAQ (reference sequence). The CDR3 is 18 residues long. The CDR3 nucleotides read TGTGCCAGCAGCTTAAGACCCGGGAGGACCAGCTCCTACAATGAGCAGTTCTTC. It yields the protein CASSLRPGRTSSYNEQFF.

V is TRBV18 and J is TRBJ2-3; 7 nucleotides agree with TRBD1. Losses at the gene ends were 0 bases for V and 2 bases for J; bases not matched to a gene: 17. This CDR3 spans 20 amino acids. Germline CDR1 reads KGHSH; CDR2 reads LQKENI. The CDR3 region has the DNA TGTGCCAGCTCACCACCGGTTCGACCCGGGCCAGGGGGTCCCACAGATACGCAGTATTTT. It yields the protein CASSPPVRPGPGGPTDTQYF. The full variable domain, its missing parts supplied by reference TRBV18 and TRBJ2-3, is NAGVMQNPRHLVRRRGQEARLRCSPMKGHSHVYWYRQLPEEGLKFMVYLQKENIIDESGMPKERFSAEFPKEGPSILRIQQVVRGDSAAYFCASSPPVRPGPGGPTDTQYFGPGTRLTVL.